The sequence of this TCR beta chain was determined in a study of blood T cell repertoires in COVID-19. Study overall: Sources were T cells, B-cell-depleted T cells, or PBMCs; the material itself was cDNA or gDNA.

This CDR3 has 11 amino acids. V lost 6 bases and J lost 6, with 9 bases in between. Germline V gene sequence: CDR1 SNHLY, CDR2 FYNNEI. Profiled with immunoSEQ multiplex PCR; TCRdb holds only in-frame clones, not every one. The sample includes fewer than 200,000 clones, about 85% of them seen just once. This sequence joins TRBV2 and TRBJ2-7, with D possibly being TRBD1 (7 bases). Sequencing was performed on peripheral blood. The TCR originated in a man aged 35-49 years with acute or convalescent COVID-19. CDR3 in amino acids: CASRQGGEQYF. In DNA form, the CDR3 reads TGTGCCAGCAGGCAGGGGGGCGAGCAGTACTTC.